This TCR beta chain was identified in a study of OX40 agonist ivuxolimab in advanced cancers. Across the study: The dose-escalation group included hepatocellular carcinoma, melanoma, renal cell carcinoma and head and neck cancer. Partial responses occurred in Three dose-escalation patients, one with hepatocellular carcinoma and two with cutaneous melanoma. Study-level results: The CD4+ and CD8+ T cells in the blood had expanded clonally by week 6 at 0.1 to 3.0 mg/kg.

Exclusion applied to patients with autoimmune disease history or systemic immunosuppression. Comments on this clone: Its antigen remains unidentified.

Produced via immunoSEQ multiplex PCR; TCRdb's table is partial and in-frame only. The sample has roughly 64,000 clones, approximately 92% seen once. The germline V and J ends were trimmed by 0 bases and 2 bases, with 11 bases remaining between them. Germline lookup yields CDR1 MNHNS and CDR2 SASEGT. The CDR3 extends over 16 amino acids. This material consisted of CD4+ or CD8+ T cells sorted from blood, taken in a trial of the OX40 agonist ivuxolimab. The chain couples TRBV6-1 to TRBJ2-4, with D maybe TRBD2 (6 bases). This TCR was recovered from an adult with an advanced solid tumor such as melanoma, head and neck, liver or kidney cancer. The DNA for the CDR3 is TGTGCCAGCAGTGAAGCCAACCGGGGGTCCAAAAACATTCAGTACTTC. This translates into CASSEANRGSKNIQYF.